The 30 T cell receptor beta chains presented below share a single source sample, sequenced in a study of T cell changes during pregnancy in multiple sclerosis (dated by TCRdb to the late 2010s). The method behind the library was the immunoSEQ multiplex PCR assay. TCRdb limited this immuneACCESS table to in-frame rearrangements with V and J called. A share of clones is missing; checked studies link under half to unresolved V genes, and the rest is unexplained. The sample yields 90,000 to 95,000 clones; 85% to 95% were counted once. 2% to 2.5% of the sample goes to the ten largest clones. This specimen was peripheral blood, taken in the third trimester of pregnancy. Every receptor here comes from a female donor with multiple sclerosis, enrolled in a pregnancy study.

V and J are TRBV5-4 and TRBJ2-1; weak D call: TRBD1 (6 bases). The V end was cut by 0 bases, the J end by 3 bases, with 10 bases between. This CDR3 has 15 residues. Per the germline V gene, CDR1 is SGHNT and CDR2 is YYREEE (reference sequence). The CDR3 sequence is CASSLAGANYNEQFF. The CDR3 bases are TGTGCCAGCAGCTTGGCAGGGGCCAACTACAATGAGCAGTTCTTC.

V usage is TRBV30 and J usage is TRBJ2-1; 9 bases fit TRBD2. In germline, CDR1 is GTSNPN, CDR2 SVGIG (reference sequence). CDR3 length equals 16 residues. After removal of 3 bases from V and 4 bases from J, the junction contained 10 bases not matched to a gene. This chain's CDR3 is CAWSTPGLASYNEQFF. Here the CDR3 DNA reads TGTGCCTGGAGCACTCCGGGACTAGCATCGTACAATGAGCAGTTCTTC.

This chain connects TRBV5-4 to TRBJ2-7; 7 bases are shared with TRBD1. The CDR3 has 15 amino acids. V shed 4 bases and J 2 bases; nucleotides not matched to a gene: 9. The germline V gene has CDR1 SGHNT and CDR2 YYREEE (reference sequence). The CDR3 DNA reads as TGTGCCAGCAGCATAGACAGGGTAATAACCTACGAGCAGTACTTC. Protein: CASSIDRVITYEQYF.

The chain recombines TRBV2 with TRBJ2-3; possibly TRBD1 for D (6 bases). The CDR3 is 15 amino acids. Germline values: CDR1 SNHLY, CDR2 FYNNEI. Trimming took off 9 bases at V and 0 bases at J, with 16 bases between the two ends. The CDR3 reads CASMRDTTSTDTQYF. Written as DNA, the CDR3 is TGTGCCAGTATGAGGGACACCACTAGCACAGATACGCAGTATTTT. Full variable domain (rest looked up from reference TRBV2 and TRBJ2-3): EPEVTQTPSHQVTQMGQEVILRCVPISNHLYFYWYRQILGQKVEFLVSFYNNEISEKSEIFDDQFSVERPDGSNFTLKIRSTKLEDSAMYFCASMRDTTSTDTQYFGPGTRLTVL.

The chain is built from TRBV28 and TRBJ1-5; 8 positions agree with TRBD1. CDR3 length: 14 amino acids. The germline V gene has CDR1 MDHEN and CDR2 SYDVKM. With 5 bases clipped from V and 6 bases from J, the junction kept 6 bases outside the gene matches. For the CDR3, the DNA is TGTGCCAGCAGTCCCGGACAGGGAATTCAGCCCCAGCATTTT. It is translated as CASSPGQGIQPQHF. The full variable domain, with the rest looked up from reference TRBV28 and TRBJ1-5, is DVKVTQSSRYLVKRTGEKVFLECVQDMDHENMFWYRQDPGLGLRLIYFSYDVKMKEKGDIPEGYSVSREKKERFSLILESASTNQTSMYLCASSPGQGIQPQHFGDGTRLSIL.

J is TRBJ2-1 and V is TRBV11-2, with TRBD1 matching over 9 bases. V dropped 1 base and J dropped 9; count of bases not matched to a gene: 7. The CDR3 has 15 amino acids. Looked up from germline, CDR1 is SGHAT and CDR2 is FQNNGV. The CDR3 coding sequence is TGTGCCAGCAGCTTAGGGGACAGGGATATAGTTGAGCAGTTCTTC. Translation gives CASSLGDRDIVEQFF.

V gene TRBV19 combines with J gene TRBJ2-5; D ambiguous. This CDR3 comprises 11 residues. Looked up from germline, CDR1 is LNHDA and CDR2 is SQIVND (reference sequence). Trimming left V 3 bases short and J 5 bases short, with 4 bases between. The CDR3 is CASSIQETQYF. The CDR3 bases are TGTGCCAGTAGTATCCAGGAGACCCAGTACTTC.

The chain carries TRBV19 and TRBJ2-7, with TRBD2 as a possible D gene (6 bases). Trimming stripped 3 bases from V and 5 bases from J, with 17 bases between. Germline V gives CDR1 LNHDA, CDR2 SQIVND (reference sequence). This CDR3 comprises 15 residues. CDR3 in amino acids: CASSIGTHPTHEQYF. As DNA, the CDR3 is TGTGCCAGTAGTATCGGGACTCACCCTACCCACGAGCAGTACTTC.

In its sample, this clone was seen a few times. The chain recombines TRBV6-1 with TRBJ1-1, with 11 bases fitting TRBD1. This CDR3 comprises 15 residues. Per the germline V gene, CDR1 is MNHNS and CDR2 is SASEGT. Trimming removed 2 bases from V and 11 bases from J; junction bases left unmatched: 10. The CDR3 spells CASSEWGQGGVNAFF. The CDR3 DNA is TGTGCCAGCAGTGAATGGGGACAGGGGGGAGTGAACGCTTTCTTT.

The chain is built from TRBV5-6 and TRBJ2-5; D gene unclear. The CDR3 sequence is 17 residues long. The V and J ends lost 0 bases and 0 bases respectively, with 15 bases between them. CDR1 is SGHDT and CDR2 is YYEEEE in the germline V gene. The CDR3 region is CASSLVVSYPNQETQYF. DNA for the CDR3: TGTGCCAGCAGCTTGGTAGTGTCATACCCAAACCAAGAGACCCAGTACTTC.

CDR3 in DNA: TGTGCCAGCAGTTTTCGACTAGCAGAGACCCAGTACTTC. Protein sequence: CASSFRLAETQYF. The chain joins TRBV28 to TRBJ2-5; TRBD2 matches at 7 bases. Germline loops: CDR1 MDHEN, CDR2 SYDVKM. Unmatched junction bases numbered 2, after V lost 3 bases and J lost 4 bases. The CDR3 has 13 residues.

This clone appeared a single time. The V and J genes are TRBV11-2 and TRBJ1-4; 7 nucleotides agree with TRBD1. From germline, CDR1 is SGHAT and CDR2 FQNNGV. The ends lost 2 bases at V and 3 bases at J; junction bases unmatched: 6. The CDR3 loop spans 16 amino acids. CDR3 residues: CASSLKGQVANEKLFF. DNA of the CDR3: TGTGCCAGCAGCTTAAAAGGACAGGTAGCTAATGAAAAACTGTTTTTT.

This clone was picked up one time. The V and J genes are TRBV9 and TRBJ2-3; D not certain. Germline CDR1 SGDLS, CDR2 YYNGEE. V lost 0 bases and J 2 bases, leaving 7 bases between the germline ends. CDR3 length: 14 amino acids. The CDR3 region has the DNA TGTGCCAGCAGCGTAGGGCACCCCACAGATACGCAGTATTTT. This translates into CASSVGHPTDTQYF.

The CDR3 region has the DNA TGTGCCAGCAGTTCCGAGGGCCCTCCCTACGAGCAGTACTTC. This translates into CASSSEGPPYEQYF. The chain joins TRBV6-6 to TRBJ2-7, with a possible D match to TRBD2 (5 bases). Germline CDR1 reads MNHNY; CDR2 reads SVGAGI (reference sequence). V was cut by 4 bases and J by 2 bases, with 12 bases left in between. The CDR3 sequence is 14 residues long.

The CDR3 region has the DNA TGCGCCAGCAGCCCCTCGCGTGACAGGGGGCCCTATGTGAACACTGAAGCTTTCTTT. This codes for CASSPSRDRGPYVNTEAFF. The chain links TRBV4-1 to TRBJ1-1, with 10 bases fitting TRBD1. This CDR3 has 19 residues. Germline CDR1 MGHRA, CDR2 YSYEKL. Trimming took 4 bases from V and 0 from J; bases not matched to a gene: 14.

The V call is TRBV5-8, the J call TRBJ2-1; 11 positions match TRBD2. The germline gives CDR1 SGHTS, CDR2 YDEGEE. V lost 2 bases to trimming and J lost 8 bases; unmatched junction nucleotides: 12. The CDR3 runs to 17 residues. CDR3 sequence: CASSFLAGGHGGDEQFF. The CDR3 DNA reads TGTGCCAGCAGCTTTTTAGCGGGAGGGCATGGAGGGGATGAGCAGTTCTTC.

This chain connects TRBV2 to TRBJ1-2, with D unclear. There are 15 residues in the CDR3. CDR1 is SNHLY, CDR2 FYNNEI, per germline. V was shortened by 7 bases and J by 7 bases, with 22 bases between the two germline ends. DNA of the CDR3: TGTGCCAGCAACCTAGTGCGGCTATTCCTAGGTGGCTACACCTTC. It specifies CASNLVRLFLGGYTF.

The V and J genes are TRBV6-5 and TRBJ1-2, with unresolved D. The germline V and J ends were trimmed by 6 bases and 3 bases, with 14 bases remaining between them. The length of the CDR3 is 14 residues. Germline lookup yields CDR1 MNHEY and CDR2 SVGAGI. The CDR3 nucleotides read TGTGCCAGCAGCCTCGACTCAGAGTACTATGGCTACACCTTC. Its protein is CASSLDSEYYGYTF.

The chain employs TRBV2 and TRBJ2-3, with 8 positions matching TRBD1. From germline, CDR1 is SNHLY and CDR2 FYNNEI. V was clipped by 4 bases and J by 3 bases; unmatched bases: 6. The CDR3 is made up of 15 amino acids. CDR3 region: CASSAGTGGTDTQYF. DNA of the CDR3: TGTGCCAGCAGTGCCGGGACAGGTGGGACAGATACGCAGTATTTT.

The table lists this clone with a count of one. This rearrangement joins TRBV27 to TRBJ2-2; 10 bases line up with TRBD1. After removal of 5 bases from V and 7 bases from J, the junction contained 4 bases not matched to a gene. Germline lookup yields CDR1 MNHEY and CDR2 SMNVEV (reference sequence). The CDR3 has 14 amino acids. This chain's CDR3 is CASSQTGGGGELFF. CDR3 in DNA: TGTGCCAGCAGTCAGACAGGGGGCGGCGGGGAGCTGTTTTTT.

The V gene is TRBV7-8, the J gene TRBJ2-7, with D tentatively TRBD1 (5 bases). Trimming stripped 4 bases from V and 2 bases from J, with 12 bases between. Looked up from germline, CDR1 is SGHVS and CDR2 is FQNEAQ. The CDR3 totals 14 residues. The CDR3 sequence: CASSWTTQAYEQYF. The CDR3 DNA is TGTGCCAGCAGCTGGACAACGCAGGCCTACGAGCAGTACTTC.

CDR3 nucleotides: TGTGCCAGCAGCCCGACAGCCAGTTGGCGGGAGAACACCGGGGAGCTGTTTTTT. Amino acid sequence: CASSPTASWRENTGELFF. The chain joins TRBV6-4 to TRBJ2-2; perhaps TRBD2 as D (6 bases). The CDR3 is made up of 18 amino acids. V gave up 6 bases and J gave up 1 base, with 21 bases separating them. CDR1 is MRHNA, CDR2 SNTAGT, per germline.

To note about this clone: At one boundary the junction diverges from the germline segment, which might be a read error. The chain employs TRBV7-7 and TRBJ2-2, with D maybe TRBD1 (6 bases). The germline CDR1 and CDR2 sequences are SSHAT and FNYEAQ (reference sequence). The CDR3 sequence is 16 residues long. The CDR3, as DNA: TGTGCTAGCAGTCCCATGACAGGTGATAACACCGGGGAGCTGTTTTTT. The encoded protein is CASSPMTGDNTGELFF.

The V call is TRBV29-1, the J call TRBJ1-2, with D possibly matching TRBD1 (6 bases). In germline, CDR1 is SQVTM, CDR2 ANQGSEA. The CDR3 loop spans 11 amino acids. Trimming cost V 0 bases and J 11 bases, with 10 bases left between them. CDR3: CSVEEPGQYTF. The CDR3, as DNA: TGCAGCGTTGAAGAACCTGGACAGTACACCTTC.

The chain recombines TRBV19 with TRBJ1-5; D is perhaps TRBD1 (5 bases). Trimming removed 8 bases from V and 2 bases from J, with 16 bases in between. This CDR3 comprises 15 residues. CDR1 is LNHDA, CDR2 SQIVND, per germline (reference sequence). CDR3: CASLNGGNGNQPQHF. The DNA of the CDR3 is TGTGCCAGTCTAAACGGGGGGAATGGCAATCAGCCCCAGCATTTT.

J is TRBJ2-7 and V is TRBV19; no reliable D call. This CDR3 contains 15 residues. V shed 5 bases and J shed 2 bases, with 16 bases lying between them. Germline CDR1 and CDR2: LNHDA and SQIVND (reference sequence). CDR3 DNA sequence: TGTGCCAGTAGTCCCCGAGGCTCTATAACCTACGAGCAGTACTTC. The encoded protein is CASSPRGSITYEQYF.

The rearrangement uses TRBV28 and TRBJ2-7, with TRBD2 matching 10 bases. The CDR3 spans 15 residues. With V trimmed by 2 bases and J by 3 bases, 4 bases remained unmatched. Germline lookup yields CDR1 MDHEN and CDR2 SYDVKM. The CDR3 protein is CASSLRAGGGYEQYF. The CDR3 DNA follows: TGTGCCAGCAGTTTACGAGCGGGAGGGGGCTACGAGCAGTACTTC.

V gene TRBV5-4 combines with J gene TRBJ2-5, with D perhaps TRBD2 (5 bases). Germline lookup yields CDR1 SGHNT and CDR2 YYREEE (reference sequence). CDR3 length equals 14 residues. Trimming pared 0 bases from V and 9 bases from J, leaving 15 bases between. The CDR3 is CASSLALEWSAQYF. The CDR3 DNA reads as TGTGCCAGCAGCTTGGCACTAGAGTGGTCGGCCCAGTACTTC.

The chain joins TRBV18 to TRBJ2-5; D is possibly TRBD2 (5 bases). V shed 0 bases and J shed 2 bases, with 7 bases lying between them. CDR1 is KGHSH and CDR2 is LQKENI in the germline V gene. The CDR3 totals 14 residues. The CDR3 here is CASSPPTNQETQYF. For the CDR3, the DNA is TGTGCCAGCTCACCACCGACTAATCAAGAGACCCAGTACTTC.

The CDR3 DNA reads as TGTGCCAGTAGTATAGACGGAGTTGAAAAACTGTTTTTT. It is translated as CASSIDGVEKLFF. The chain uses TRBV19 and TRBJ1-4; D ambiguous. The germline V gene has CDR1 LNHDA and CDR2 SQIVND (reference sequence). Trimming removed 0 bases from V and 7 bases from J, with 6 bases in between. The CDR3 is 13 amino acids.